One and the same sample provided the 6 T cell receptor beta chains below, sequenced in a study of cytomegalovirus exposure and HLA in healthy donors. It was with 60 Vbeta and 13 Jbeta primers that the PCR ran. Profiled with immunoSEQ multiplex PCR; TCRdb holds only in-frame clones, not every one. The sample has 150,000 to 200,000 clones, approximately 80% seen once; the top ten hold approximately 3.7%. The sequencing sample was made of PBMCs. These TCRs come from a young man in good health and CMV-seropositive.

The gene calls are TRBV18 and TRBJ2-7, with D maybe TRBD2 (7 bases). This CDR3 comprises 14 residues. V lost 6 bases to trimming and J lost 5 bases, with 17 bases between them. The V gene's germline CDR1 is KGHSH and CDR2 LQKENI. Written as DNA, the CDR3 is TGTGCCAGCTCGGACGGGGGGCCCATGGACGAGCAGTACTTC. This codes for CASSDGGPMDEQYF.

This chain links TRBV27 with TRBJ2-1; maybe TRBD2 (5 bases). From germline, CDR1 is MNHEY and CDR2 SMNVEV (reference sequence). This CDR3 is built from 11 residues. V lost 4 bases to trimming and J lost 9 bases, with 7 bases between them. The CDR3 is CASSSAGEQFF. The CDR3 DNA reads TGTGCCAGCAGTTCGGCGGGTGAGCAGTTCTTC.

The sample holds a few counts of this clone. This sequence joins TRBV7-2 and TRBJ2-5, with 7 bases matching TRBD1. Germline assignment: CDR1 SGHTA and CDR2 FQGNSA. This CDR3 has 15 amino acids. Unmatched junction bases numbered 7, after V lost 2 bases and J lost 4 bases. In nucleotides, the CDR3 is TGTGCCAGCAGCTTATCGCGACAGGGTACAGAGACCCAGTACTTC. Amino acids: CASSLSRQGTETQYF.

The chain carries TRBV7-8 and TRBJ1-5; D possibly corresponds to TRBD1 (5 bases). The CDR3 length is 15 residues. The germline V gene encodes CDR1 SGHVS and CDR2 FQNEAQ. Deletions cut 0 bases from V and 7 bases from J, with 13 bases between. This CDR3 reads CASSLAVGGGQPQHF. The CDR3 DNA is TGTGCCAGCAGCTTAGCGGTTGGGGGAGGACAGCCCCAGCATTTT.

V usage is TRBV6-5 and J usage is TRBJ2-7, with 7 bases identical to TRBD1. There are 14 residues in the CDR3. J gave up 4 bases and V 0 bases, and 3 bases lay outside the gene matches. CDR1 MNHEY and CDR2 SVGAGI come from the germline V gene. This CDR3 reads CASSYSGGFYEQYF. In DNA form, the CDR3 reads TGTGCCAGCAGTTACTCAGGGGGCTTTTACGAGCAGTACTTC.

The chain is built from TRBV15 and TRBJ1-4; D not resolved. The germline gives CDR1 LNHNV, CDR2 YYDKDF (reference sequence). The CDR3 contains 13 residues. Trimming shortened V by 0 bases and J by 8 bases, and 7 bases separated the two germline ends. The CDR3, as DNA: TGTGCCACCAGCAGAGACCCAGAAGAAAAACTGTTTTTT. It encodes CATSRDPEEKLFF.